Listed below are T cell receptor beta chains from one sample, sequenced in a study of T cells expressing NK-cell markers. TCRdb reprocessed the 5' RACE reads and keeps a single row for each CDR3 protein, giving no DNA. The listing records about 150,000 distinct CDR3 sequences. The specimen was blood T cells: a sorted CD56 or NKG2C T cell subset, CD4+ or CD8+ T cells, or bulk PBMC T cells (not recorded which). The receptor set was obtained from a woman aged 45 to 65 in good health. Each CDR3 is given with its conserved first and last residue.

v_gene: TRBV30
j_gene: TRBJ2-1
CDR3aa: CAWSVLAGGDNEQFF

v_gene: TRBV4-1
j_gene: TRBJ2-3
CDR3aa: CASSHRDSPDTQYF

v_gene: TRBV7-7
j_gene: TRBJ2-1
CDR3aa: CASSIRGGKIDEQFF

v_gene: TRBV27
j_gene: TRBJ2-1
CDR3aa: CASSLRTGSSYNEQFF

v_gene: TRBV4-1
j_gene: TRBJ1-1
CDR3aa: CASSQRTGMNTEAFF

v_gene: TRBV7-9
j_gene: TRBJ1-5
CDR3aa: CASSGPGDNQPQHF

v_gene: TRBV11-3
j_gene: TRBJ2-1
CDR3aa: CASSLVGPYNEQFF

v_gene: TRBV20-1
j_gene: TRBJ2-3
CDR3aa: CSARPSGSEWADTQYF

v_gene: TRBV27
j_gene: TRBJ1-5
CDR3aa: CASSVAPDSNQPQYF

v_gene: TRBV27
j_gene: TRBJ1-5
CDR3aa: CASSIQGSHQPQHF

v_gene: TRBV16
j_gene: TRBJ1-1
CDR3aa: CASSLTGVLNTEAFF

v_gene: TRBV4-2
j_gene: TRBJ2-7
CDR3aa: CASSQGGRDGSYEQYF

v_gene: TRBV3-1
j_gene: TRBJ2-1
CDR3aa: CASSQVPAGGINEQFF

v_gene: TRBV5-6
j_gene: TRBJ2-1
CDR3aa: CASSPSYHEQFF

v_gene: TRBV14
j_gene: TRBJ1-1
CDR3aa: CASSPQNLNTEAFF

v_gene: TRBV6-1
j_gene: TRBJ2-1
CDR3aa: CASSEESGGYNEQFF

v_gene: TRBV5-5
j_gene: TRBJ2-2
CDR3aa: CASSFWFGTGGTGELFF

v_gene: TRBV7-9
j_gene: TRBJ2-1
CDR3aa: CASSLRGIDEQFF

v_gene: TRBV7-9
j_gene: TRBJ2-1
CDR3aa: CASSLSGRDEQFF

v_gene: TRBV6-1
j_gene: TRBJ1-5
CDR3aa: CASSEAPRDRGRRQPQHF

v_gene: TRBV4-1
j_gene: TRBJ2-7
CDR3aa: CASTLTPGTYEQYF

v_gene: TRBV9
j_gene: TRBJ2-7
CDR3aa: CASSVEGVLGEQYF

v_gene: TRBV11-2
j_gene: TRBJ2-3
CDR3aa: CASSLDGVQNTDTQYF

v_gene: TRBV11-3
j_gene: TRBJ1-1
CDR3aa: CASSLVPGSTEAFF

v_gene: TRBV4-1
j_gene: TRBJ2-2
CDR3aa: CASRYRQNTGELFF

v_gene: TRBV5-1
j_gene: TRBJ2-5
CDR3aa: CASSLRGDGQETQYF

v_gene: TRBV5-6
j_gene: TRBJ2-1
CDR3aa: CASSLGAGTAYEQFF

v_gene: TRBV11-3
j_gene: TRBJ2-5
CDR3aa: CASSLPLETQYF

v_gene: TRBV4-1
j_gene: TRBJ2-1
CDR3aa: CASSQESGGGYNEQFF

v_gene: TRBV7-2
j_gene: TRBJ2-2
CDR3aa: CASSAVGTGELFF

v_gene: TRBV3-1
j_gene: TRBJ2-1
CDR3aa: CASSQKERYSYNEQFF